The 15 T cell receptor beta chains presented below share a single source sample, sequenced in a study of T cells in women clearing cervical HPV infection (dated by TCRdb to the late 2010s). Receptor amplification or capture employed the immunoSEQ multiplex PCR assay. In its TCRdb copy, this immuneACCESS table keeps in-frame sequences only and misses some clones. Where compared with another copy, unresolved V genes explain less than half of these, and the others have no known cause. The sample table gives 40,000 or so clones. The ten biggest clones cover roughly 5.2% of the sample. The sequencing sample was made of blood buffy coat. These receptor sequences come from a woman aged 18 to 75 with a cervical HPV16 infection that either progressed to CIN3+ or cleared (not recorded which).

The CDR3 here is CASSPRGSTDTQYF. The sequenced CDR3 bases are TGTGCCAGTAGTCCCCGAGGGAGCACAGATACG. The gene calls are TRBV19 and TRBJ2-3; D may be TRBD2 (5 bases). The read halts 3 residues ahead of the CDR3 end, with the missing end drawn from the germline J gene. Trimming took off 5 bases at V and 0 bases at J, with 9 bases between the two ends. The CDR3 has 14 residues. The V gene's germline CDR1 is LNHDA and CDR2 SQIVND (reference sequence).

Worth noting for this clone: The CDR3 end lies 3 residues beyond the end of the read and is filled in from the germline J gene. The chain is built from TRBV7-6 and TRBJ2-7; TRBD2 might be the D (6 bases). V was pared by 5 bases and J by 0 bases, with 14 bases between. Germline V gene data show CDR1 as SGHVS and CDR2 as FNYEAQ. This CDR3 has 15 residues. Here the CDR3 reads CASSPRAGPSYEQYF. The part of the CDR3 DNA that was read is TGTGCCAGCAGCCCCAGAGCGGGTCCCTCCTACGAG.

About this clone: The read is 3 residues too short to cover the CDR3 end, so that end is filled in from the germline J gene. The chain employs TRBV5-5 and TRBJ1-2; 8 bases match TRBD1. This CDR3 has 13 amino acids. Germline-derived CDR1 and CDR2 are SGHKS and YYEKEE (reference sequence). V lost 4 bases to trimming and J lost 4 bases; unmatched junction nucleotides: 3. The part of the CDR3 DNA that was read is TGTGCCAGCAGCCCGGGACAGGCCTATGGC. Translating gives CASSPGQAYG. From start to end, the CDR3 is CASSPGQAYGYTF.

Note on this clone: The CDR3 goes on 3 residues after the read ends, and that part is filled in from the germline J gene. The chain links TRBV7-8 to TRBJ2-1; D ambiguous. Trimming removed 6 bases from V and 3 bases from J, with 12 bases in between. The CDR3 consists of 14 residues. Germline assignment: CDR1 SGHVS and CDR2 FQNEAQ. The CDR3 sequence is CASRRLVNYNEQFF. The sequenced part of the CDR3 DNA is TGTGCCAGCAGGCGCTTAGTTAACTACAATGAG.

A word on this clone: The read finishes 3 residues shy of the CDR3 end, and the germline J gene is used to complete it. The chain has TRBV6-2 or TRBV6-3 and TRBJ2-2; 8 bases fit TRBD2. This CDR3 region has 15 residues. The V segment lost 5 bases and the J segment 5 bases; nucleotides outside the gene matches: 7. Germline CDR1 is MNHEY and CDR2 is SVGEGT. The CDR3 DNA, read in part, is TGTGCCAGCAGTGAGAGCGGGAGACTTACCGGGGAG. Translation gives CASSESGRLTGE. The CDR3 in its entirety is CASSESGRLTGELFF.

Worth noting for this clone: The CDR3 extends 3 residues past the end of the read, so its final part is completed from the germline J gene. The genes are TRBV28 and TRBJ2-7; 7 bases map to TRBD1. Germline V gene data show CDR1 as MDHEN and CDR2 as SYDVKM. V dropped 1 base and J dropped 2; count of bases not matched to a gene: 5. There are 15 residues in the CDR3. This CDR3 is CASSLFGTVTYEQYF. CDR3 bases read: TGTGCCAGCAGTTTATTTGGGACAGTAACCTACGAG.

Regarding this clone: The DNA ends 3 residues before the CDR3 does, and the rest of the CDR3 is filled in from the germline J gene. This chain joins TRBV19 and TRBJ1-2; D remains ambiguous. The length of the CDR3 is 13 residues. Per germline, CDR1 LNHDA and CDR2 SQIVND (reference sequence). V lost 5 bases and J lost 0, with 7 bases in between. Incomplete CDR3 DNA: TGTGCCAGTAGTGCCACGGCTAACTATGGC. This translates into CASSATANYG. The full CDR3 is CASSATANYGYTF.

Details on this clone: With the read ending 3 residues before the CDR3 end, the germline J gene is used to fill in that end. This sequence joins TRBV29-1 and TRBJ1-4; unclear D gene. Deletions cut 0 bases from V and 8 bases from J, with 13 bases between. In germline, CDR1 is SQVTM, CDR2 ANQGSEA. The CDR3 contains 14 residues. The CDR3 sequence: CSVEDHSAGEKLFF. The part of the CDR3 DNA that was read is TGCAGCGTTGAAGATCACTCAGCGGGCGAAAAA.

A word on this clone: The read stops 3 residues short of the end of the CDR3; the missing end is completed from the germline J gene. V and J are TRBV30 and TRBJ1-1; D is undetermined. The ends were cut back, 5 bases at V and 1 base at J, with 8 bases in the middle. The germline V gene has CDR1 GTSNPN and CDR2 SVGIG (reference sequence). The CDR3 has 12 amino acids. CDR3 residues: CAWGGQNTEAFF. The DNA read from the CDR3 is TGTGCCTGGGGCGGGCAGAACACTGAA.

Note on this clone: The observed sequence ends 3 residues before the CDR3 terminus, with the missing tail filled in from the germline J gene. V usage is TRBV9 and J usage is TRBJ1-2; the D gene is possibly TRBD1 (6 bases). CDR1 and CDR2 from the germline V gene are SGDLS and YYNGEE. Trimming removed 4 bases at V and 4 bases at J, with 11 bases between. This CDR3 has 13 residues. The DNA read from the CDR3 is TGTGCCAGCAGCATCGGACAGCCCTATGGC. Translating it yields CASSIGQPYG. The whole CDR3 reads CASSIGQPYGYTF.

Details on this clone: The read comes to an end 3 residues before the CDR3 does, leaving the germline J gene to fill in the end. The rearrangement uses TRBV20-1 and TRBJ2-1; D might be TRBD2 (7 bases). The V gene lost 1 base and the J gene lost 7 bases, with 20 bases spanning the gap. There are 16 residues in the CDR3. Germline CDR1 DFQATT, CDR2 SNEGSKA (reference sequence). The part of the CDR3 DNA that was read is TGCAGTGCTAGAGGGCCAGGGGCGGGAGTTGGGAATGAG. As protein: CSARGPGAGVGNE. The whole CDR3 is CSARGPGAGVGNEQFF.

With respect to this clone: The read ends 3 residues shy of where the CDR3 ends; the end is completed using the germline J gene. The V call is TRBV5-6, the J call TRBJ2-2, with 10 bases fitting TRBD1. The CDR3 contains 15 residues. Germline assignment: CDR1 SGHDT and CDR2 YYEEEE. The CDR3 here is CASSSDRGRRSPLFF. The covered CDR3 bases are TGTGCCAGCAGCTCCGACAGGGGGCGTAGATCACCG.

Concerning this clone: The read comes to an end 3 residues before the CDR3 does, leaving the germline J gene to fill in the end. The chain combines TRBV10-1 with TRBJ2-1, with D tentatively TRBD2 (6 bases). The CDR3 contains 15 residues. Trimming shortened V by 3 bases and J by 6 bases, and 15 bases separated the two germline ends. The germline V gene encodes CDR1 WNHNN and CDR2 SYGVQD (reference sequence). The DNA read from the CDR3 is TGCGCCAGCAGTGAAGTGGCGGGGCCCGTCAATGAG. Protein: CASSEVAGPVNE. In full, the CDR3 is CASSEVAGPVNEQFF.

CDR3 region: CAWSLKRTSTDTQYF. CDR3 DNA, as far as it was read: TGTGCCTGGAGTTTGAAGCGTACTAGCACAGATACG. The rearrangement uses TRBV30 and TRBJ2-3; no clear D. The read falls 3 residues short of the CDR3 end, and the missing part is taken from the germline J gene. In germline, CDR1 is GTSNPN, CDR2 SVGIG (reference sequence). The CDR3 runs to 15 residues. Trimming left V 2 bases short and J 0 bases short, with 12 bases between.

CDR3: CASSPWTSGYKNIQYF. CDR3 bases read: TGTGCCAGCTCACCTTGGACTAGCGGTTATAAAAACATT. This chain links TRBV18 with TRBJ2-4; 10 bases are shared with TRBD2. The read halts 3 residues ahead of the CDR3 end, with the missing end drawn from the germline J gene. V dropped 3 bases and J dropped 4; count of bases not matched to a gene: 6. The CDR3 sequence is 16 residues long. CDR1 and CDR2 (germline): KGHSH, LQKENI.